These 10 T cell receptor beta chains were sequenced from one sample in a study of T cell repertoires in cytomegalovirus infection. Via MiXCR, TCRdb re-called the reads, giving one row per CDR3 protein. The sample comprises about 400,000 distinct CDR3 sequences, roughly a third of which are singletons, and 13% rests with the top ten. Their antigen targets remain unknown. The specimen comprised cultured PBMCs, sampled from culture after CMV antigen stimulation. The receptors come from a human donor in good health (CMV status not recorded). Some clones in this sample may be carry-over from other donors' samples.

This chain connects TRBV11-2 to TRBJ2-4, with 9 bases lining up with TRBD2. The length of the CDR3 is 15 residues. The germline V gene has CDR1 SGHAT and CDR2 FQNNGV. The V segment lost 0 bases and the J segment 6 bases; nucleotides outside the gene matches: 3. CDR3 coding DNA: TGTGCCAGCAGCTTAGATCTAGCGGGGTTAAACATTCAGTACTTC. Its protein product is CASSLDLAGLNIQYF.

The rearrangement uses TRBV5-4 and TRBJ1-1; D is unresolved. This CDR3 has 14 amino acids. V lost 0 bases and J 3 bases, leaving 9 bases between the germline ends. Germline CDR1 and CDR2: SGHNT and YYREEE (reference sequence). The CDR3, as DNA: TGTGCCAGCAGCTTGGAGGGAGCCGACACTGAAGCTTTCTTT. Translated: CASSLEGADTEAFF.

In DNA, the CDR3 is TGTGCCAGCAGCTCCATAAGTCAGACAGGTACAGATACGCAGTATTTT. Protein: CASSSISQTGTDTQYF. The V gene is TRBV7-9, the J gene TRBJ2-3, with TRBD1 as a possible D gene (6 bases). Per the germline V gene, CDR1 is SEHNR and CDR2 is FQNEAQ (reference sequence). This CDR3 comprises 16 residues. Deletions cut 4 bases from V and 3 bases from J, with 17 bases between.

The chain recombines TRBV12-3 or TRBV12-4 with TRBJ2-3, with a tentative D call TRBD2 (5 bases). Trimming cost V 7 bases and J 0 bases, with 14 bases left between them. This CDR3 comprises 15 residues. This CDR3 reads CASTHSGKSTDTQYF. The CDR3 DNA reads TGTGCCAGCACTCACTCCGGGAAAAGCACAGATACGCAGTATTTT.

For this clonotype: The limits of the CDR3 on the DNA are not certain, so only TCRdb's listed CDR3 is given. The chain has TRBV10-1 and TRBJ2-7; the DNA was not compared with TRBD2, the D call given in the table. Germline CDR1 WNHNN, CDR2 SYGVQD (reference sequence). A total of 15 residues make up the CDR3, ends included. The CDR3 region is CASILVVTGGDEQYV.

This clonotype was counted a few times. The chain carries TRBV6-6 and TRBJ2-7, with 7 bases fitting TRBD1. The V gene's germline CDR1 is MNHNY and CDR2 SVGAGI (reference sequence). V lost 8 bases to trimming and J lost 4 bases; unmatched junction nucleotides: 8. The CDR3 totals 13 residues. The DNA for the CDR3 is TGTGCCAGCCAGACAGAGGGGGCTTACGAGCAGTACGTC. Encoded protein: CASQTEGAYEQYV.

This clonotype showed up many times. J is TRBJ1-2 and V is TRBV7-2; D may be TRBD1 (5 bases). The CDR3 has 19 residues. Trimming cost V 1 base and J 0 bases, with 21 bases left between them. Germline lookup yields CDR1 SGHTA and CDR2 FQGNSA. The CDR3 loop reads CASSLVKGRGIPANYGYTF. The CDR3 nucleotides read TGTGCCAGCAGCTTAGTCAAGGGGCGAGGTATCCCAGCTAACTATGGCTACACCTTC.

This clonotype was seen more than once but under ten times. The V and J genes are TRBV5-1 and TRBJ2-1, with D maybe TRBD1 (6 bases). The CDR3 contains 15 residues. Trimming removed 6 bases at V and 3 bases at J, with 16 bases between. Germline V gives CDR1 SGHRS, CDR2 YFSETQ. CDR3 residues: CASIDPGHLYNEQFF. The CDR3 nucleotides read TGCGCCAGCATCGATCCGGGACATCTCTACAATGAGCAGTTCTTC. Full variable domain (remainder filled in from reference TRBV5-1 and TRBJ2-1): KAGVTQTPRYLIKTRGQQVTLSCSPISGHRSVSWYQQTPGQGLQFLFEYFSETQRNKGNFPGRFSGRQFSNSRSEMNVSTLELGDSALYLCASIDPGHLYNEQFFGPGTRLTVL.

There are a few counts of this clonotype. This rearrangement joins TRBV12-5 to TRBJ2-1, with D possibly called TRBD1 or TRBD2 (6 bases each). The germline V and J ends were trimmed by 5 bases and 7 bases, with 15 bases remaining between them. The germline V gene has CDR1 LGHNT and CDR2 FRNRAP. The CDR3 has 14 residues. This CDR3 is CASGLGGWDNEQFF. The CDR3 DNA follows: TGTGCTAGTGGTCTAGGGGGGTGGGATAATGAGCAGTTCTTC.

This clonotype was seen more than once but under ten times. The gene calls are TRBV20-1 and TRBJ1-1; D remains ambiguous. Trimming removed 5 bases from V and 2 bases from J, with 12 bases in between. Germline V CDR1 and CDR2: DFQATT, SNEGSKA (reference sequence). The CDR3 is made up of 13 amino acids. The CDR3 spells CSARGTENTEAFF. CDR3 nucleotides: TGCAGTGCTCGGGGAACGGAAAACACTGAAGCTTTCTTT.